This T cell receptor (beta chain) came from a study of T cells in tumors after PD-1 blockade. CDR1 and CDR2 from the germline V gene are SGHDT and YYEEEE. V was shortened by 2 bases and J by 6 bases, with 15 bases between the two germline ends. CDR3 length equals 15 residues. A word on this clone: The antigen is undetermined.

Overall study findings and caveats: After therapy, most expanded exhausted CD8+ clones were absent pre-treatment, suggesting clonal replacement. In squamous cell carcinoma, approximately 50% of expanded exhausted clones were novel. Roughly 42% of tumor TCR clonotypes were also found in blood.

The assay was immunoSEQ multiplex PCR, and TCRdb's table has in-frame clones only and misses some. In the table there are 4,500 to 5,500 clones, over 50% of which are singletons. This sample comprised tumor tissue, obtained before anti-PD-1 treatment. This chain links TRBV5-6 with TRBJ1-5, with TRBD1 as a possible D gene (5 bases). The source is a human donor with cutaneous squamous cell carcinoma. The CDR3 DNA reads as TGTGCCAGCAGCTTTGGGGGGTTTTCGATTCAGCCCCAGCATTTT. As protein: CASSFGGFSIQPQHF. The full variable domain, its missing parts supplied by reference TRBV5-6 and TRBJ1-5, is DAGVTQSPTHLIKTRGQQVTLRCSPKSGHDTVSWYQQALGQGPQFIFQYYEEEERQRGNFPDRFSGHQFPNYSSELNVNALLLGDSALYLCASSFGGFSIQPQHFGDGTRLSIL.